One and the same sample provided the 14 T cell receptor beta chains below, sequenced in a study of human T cells and chemical hapten exposure. TCRdb reprocessed the RACE reads via MiXCR and lists one record per CDR3 protein. The sample lists 50,000 to 65,000 distinct CDR3 sequences; about 10% were seen once. This sample's time point: pre-sensitization, week 0. Treatment: therapeutic diphenylcyclopropenone sensitization with weekly scalp DPC. This sample comprised whole blood, obtained in connection with sensitization to the hapten diphenylcyclopropenone (DPC). The origin of the receptors is a woman aged 40 to 55 with alopecia areata. Some clones in this sample may be carry-over from other donors' samples.

This clonotype was seen repeatedly, ten times or more. The J gene is TRBJ1-2, the V gene TRBV4-3, with 8 bases lining up with TRBD1. CDR3 length equals 17 residues. Germline V lookup: CDR1 LGHNA, CDR2 YSLEER. Losses at the gene ends were 2 bases for V and 4 bases for J; bases not matched to a gene: 12. Here the CDR3 DNA reads TGCGCCAGCAGCCAAATAGCCGGGACAGGCGTTCTCTATGGCTACACCTTC. Encoded protein: CASSQIAGTGVLYGYTF.

This clonotype has at least ten counts. The chain recombines TRBV6-6 with TRBJ1-1; D perhaps matches TRBD1 (6 bases). Germline CDR1 and CDR2: MNHNY and SVGAGI (reference sequence). Trimming removed 6 bases from V and 1 base from J, with 12 bases in between. This CDR3 has 14 residues. CDR3 nucleotides: TGTGCCAGCAGGGAGCACAGGGCGAACACTGAAGCTTTCTTT. This codes for CASREHRANTEAFF.

This chain uses TRBV29-1 with TRBJ2-3; D remains ambiguous. Deletions cut 7 bases from V and 6 bases from J, with 8 bases between. Germline assignment: CDR1 SQVTM and CDR2 ANQGSEA. This CDR3 contains 10 residues. The CDR3 coding sequence is TGCAGCGCCGGCGTTGATACGCAGTATTTT. Protein: CSAGVDTQYF.

The rearrangement links TRBV20-1 to TRBJ2-7; D is unresolved. Germline V CDR1 and CDR2: DFQATT, SNEGSKA (reference sequence). This CDR3 region has 12 residues. V was trimmed by 7 bases and J by 0 bases, leaving 10 bases between them. The CDR3 region is CSGAPTSYEQYF. CDR3 sequence (DNA): TGCAGTGGGGCACCAACCTCCTACGAGCAGTACTTC.

The chain carries TRBV6-2 or TRBV6-3 and TRBJ2-5; D is undetermined. The length of the CDR3 is 16 residues. The germline V and J ends were trimmed by 2 bases and 5 bases, with 18 bases remaining between them. CDR1 is MNHEY and CDR2 is SVGEGT in the germline V gene. CDR3 amino acids: CASSYGITVPRETQYF. CDR3 bases: TGTGCCAGCAGTTACGGAATAACGGTCCCTAGGGAGACCCAGTACTTC.

This CDR3 reads CATPGTGGHYGYTF. CDR3 nucleotides: TGTGCCACCCCCGGGACAGGGGGCCACTATGGCTACACCTTC. The chain carries TRBV7-9 and TRBJ1-2; 12 nucleotides line up with TRBD1. The length of the CDR3 is 14 residues. Germline assignment: CDR1 SEHNR and CDR2 FQNEAQ (reference sequence). Trimming cost V 10 bases and J 3 bases; bases outside gene matches: 6.

This clonotype was detected many times. V and J are TRBV6-1 and TRBJ2-3; 14 positions match TRBD2. The CDR3 sequence is 16 residues long. Germline V gives CDR1 MNHNS, CDR2 SASEGT. Unmatched junction bases numbered 4, after V lost 5 bases and J lost 3 bases. The CDR3 sequence is CASSWTSGGPTDTQYF. The CDR3 DNA follows: TGTGCCAGCAGTTGGACTAGCGGGGGGCCTACAGATACGCAGTATTTT.

This clonotype has a handful of counts. The genes are TRBV7-9 and TRBJ2-3; 7 nucleotides agree with TRBD2. V dropped 0 bases and J dropped 1; count of bases not matched to a gene: 1. The CDR3 is 15 residues long. Germline values: CDR1 SEHNR, CDR2 FQNEAQ (reference sequence). CDR3 region: CASSLASGGTDTQYF. The CDR3, as DNA: TGTGCCAGCAGCTTAGCCAGCGGGGGCACAGATACGCAGTATTTT.

The rearrangement uses TRBV20-1 and TRBJ2-5, with TRBD2 identical over 9 bases. CDR1 is DFQATT, CDR2 SNEGSKA, per germline (reference sequence). The CDR3 covers 15 residues. The V gene end was trimmed by 6 bases and the J gene end by 5 bases; junction bases not matched to a gene: 13. CDR3 coding DNA: TGCAGTGCCCGAAAAGGCGGGAGGGCCGCGGAGACCCAGTACTTC. Protein product: CSARKGGRAAETQYF.

This clonotype was found a few times. The rearrangement joins TRBV7-2 to TRBJ1-5, with 7 bases lining up with TRBD1. V was clipped by 4 bases and J by 4 bases; unmatched bases: 10. The CDR3 runs 16 residues. From germline, CDR1 is SGHTA and CDR2 FQGNSA. In nucleotides, the CDR3 is TGTGCCAGCAGCTCGAGGTCCGGGACAGAAAATCAGCCCCAGCATTTT. It codes for CASSSRSGTENQPQHF. The variable domain in full, completed from reference TRBV7-2 and TRBJ1-5, reads GAGVSQSPSNKVTEKGKDVELRCDPISGHTALYWYRQSLGQGLEFLIYFQGNSAPDKSGLPSDRFSAERTGGSVSTLTIQRTQQEDSAVYLCASSSRSGTENQPQHFGDGTRLSIL.

This chain connects TRBV12-5 to TRBJ1-5, with D perhaps matching TRBD1 (5 bases). Germline V CDR1 and CDR2: LGHNT, FRNRAP. CDR3 length: 12 residues. Deletions cut 7 bases from V and 3 bases from J, with 7 bases between. The CDR3 DNA reads TGTGCTAGTGCGGGGACCAATCAGCCCCAGCATTTT. Translating gives CASAGTNQPQHF.

This clonotype came up many times. This chain uses TRBV3-1 with TRBJ1-2; D is possibly TRBD1 (6 bases). V lost 3 bases and J lost 7, with 9 bases in between. This CDR3 is built from 12 residues. Germline CDR1 reads LGHDT; CDR2 reads YNNKEL (reference sequence). CDR3 DNA: TGTGCCAGCAGCCAGGGGGCGGGTGGCTACACCTTC. Translation: CASSQGAGGYTF.

This clonotype has just one count. The chain joins TRBV29-1 to TRBJ1-2, with 7 bases lining up with TRBD1. This CDR3 is 13 amino acids long. From germline, CDR1 is SQVTM and CDR2 ANQGSEA. J gave up 6 bases and V 5 bases, and 9 bases lay outside the gene matches. CDR3 nucleotides: TGCAGCGTTTTTTATTCGGGACAGAATGGCTACACCTTC. Protein: CSVFYSGQNGYTF.

In this sample, this clonotype turned up many times. The rearrangement joins TRBV6-2 or TRBV6-3 to TRBJ2-1, with TRBD1 matching over 9 bases. Germline assignment: CDR1 MNHEY and CDR2 SVGEGT. Germline trimming cut 6 bases from V and 6 bases from J; bases unmatched to any gene: 9. CDR3 length: 15 residues. The CDR3 loop reads CASSPGTGHANEQFF. The CDR3 DNA reads as TGTGCCAGCAGCCCCGGGACAGGGCACGCCAATGAGCAGTTCTTC.